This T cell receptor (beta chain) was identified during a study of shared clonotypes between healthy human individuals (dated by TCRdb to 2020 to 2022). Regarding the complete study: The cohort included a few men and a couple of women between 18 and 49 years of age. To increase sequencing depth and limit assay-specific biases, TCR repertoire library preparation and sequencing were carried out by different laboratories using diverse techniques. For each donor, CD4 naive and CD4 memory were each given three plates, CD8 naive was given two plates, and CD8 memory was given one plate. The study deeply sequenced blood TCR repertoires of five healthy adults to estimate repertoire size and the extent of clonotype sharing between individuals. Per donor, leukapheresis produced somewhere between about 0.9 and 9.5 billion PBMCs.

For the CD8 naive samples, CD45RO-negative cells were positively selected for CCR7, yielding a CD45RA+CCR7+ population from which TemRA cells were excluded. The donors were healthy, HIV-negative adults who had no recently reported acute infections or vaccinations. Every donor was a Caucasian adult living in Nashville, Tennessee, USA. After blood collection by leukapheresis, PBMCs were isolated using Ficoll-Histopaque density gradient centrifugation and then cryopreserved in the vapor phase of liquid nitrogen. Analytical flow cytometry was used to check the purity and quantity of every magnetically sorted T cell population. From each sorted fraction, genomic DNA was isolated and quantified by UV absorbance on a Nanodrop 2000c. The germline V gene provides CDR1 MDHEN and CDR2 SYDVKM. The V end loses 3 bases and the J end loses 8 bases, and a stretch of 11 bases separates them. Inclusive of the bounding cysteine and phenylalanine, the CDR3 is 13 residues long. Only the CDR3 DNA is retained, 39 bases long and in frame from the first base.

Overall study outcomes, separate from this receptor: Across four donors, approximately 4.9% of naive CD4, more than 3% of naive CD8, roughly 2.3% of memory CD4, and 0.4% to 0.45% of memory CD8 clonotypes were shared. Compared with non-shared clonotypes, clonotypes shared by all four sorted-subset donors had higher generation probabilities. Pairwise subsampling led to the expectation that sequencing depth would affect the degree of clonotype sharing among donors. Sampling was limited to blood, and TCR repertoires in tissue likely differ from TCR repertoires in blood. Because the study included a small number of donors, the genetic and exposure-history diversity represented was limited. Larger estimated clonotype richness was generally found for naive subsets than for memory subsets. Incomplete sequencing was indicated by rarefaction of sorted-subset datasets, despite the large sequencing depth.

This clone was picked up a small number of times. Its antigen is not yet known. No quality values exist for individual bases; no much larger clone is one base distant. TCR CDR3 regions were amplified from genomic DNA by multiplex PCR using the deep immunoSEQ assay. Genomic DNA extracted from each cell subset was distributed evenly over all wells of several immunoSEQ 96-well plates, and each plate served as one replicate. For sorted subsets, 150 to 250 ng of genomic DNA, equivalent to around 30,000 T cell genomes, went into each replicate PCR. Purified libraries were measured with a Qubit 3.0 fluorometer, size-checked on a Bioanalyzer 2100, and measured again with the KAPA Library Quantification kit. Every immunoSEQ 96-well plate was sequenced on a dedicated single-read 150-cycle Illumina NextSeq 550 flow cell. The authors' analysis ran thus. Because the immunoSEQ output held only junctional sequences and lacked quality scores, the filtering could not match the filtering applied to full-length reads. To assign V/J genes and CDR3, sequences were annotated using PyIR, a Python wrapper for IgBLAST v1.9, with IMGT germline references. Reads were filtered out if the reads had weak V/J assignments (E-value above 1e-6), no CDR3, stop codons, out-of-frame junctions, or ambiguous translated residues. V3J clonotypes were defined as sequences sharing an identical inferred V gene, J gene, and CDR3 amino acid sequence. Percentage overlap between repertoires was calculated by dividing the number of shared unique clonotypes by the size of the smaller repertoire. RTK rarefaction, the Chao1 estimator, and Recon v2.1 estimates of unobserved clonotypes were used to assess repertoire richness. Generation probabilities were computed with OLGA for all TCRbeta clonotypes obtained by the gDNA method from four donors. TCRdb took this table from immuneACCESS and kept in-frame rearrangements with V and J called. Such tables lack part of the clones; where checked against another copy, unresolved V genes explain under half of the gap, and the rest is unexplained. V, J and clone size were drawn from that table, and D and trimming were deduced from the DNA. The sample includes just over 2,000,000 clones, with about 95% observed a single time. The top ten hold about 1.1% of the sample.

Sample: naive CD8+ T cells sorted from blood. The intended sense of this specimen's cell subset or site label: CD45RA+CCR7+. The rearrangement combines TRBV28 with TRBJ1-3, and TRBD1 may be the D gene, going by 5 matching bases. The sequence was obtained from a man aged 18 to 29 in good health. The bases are TGTGCCAGCAGTTTCAGGGTAGAGGACACCATATATTTT. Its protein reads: CASSFRVEDTIYF. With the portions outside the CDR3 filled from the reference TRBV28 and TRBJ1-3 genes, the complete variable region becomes DVKVTQSSRYLVKRTGEKVFLECVQDMDHENMFWYRQDPGLGLRLIYFSYDVKMKEKGDIPEGYSVSREKKERFSLILESASTNQTSMYLCASSFRVEDTIYFGEGSWLTVV.